This is a list of T cell receptor beta chains from one sample in a study of shared clonotypes between healthy human individuals. Produced via immunoSEQ multiplex PCR; TCRdb's table is partial and in-frame only. The table has approximately 340,000 clones, around 70% seen once; the top ten hold more than 9%. The sample was memory CD4+ T cells sorted from blood. The receptors here all came from a man aged 25 to 40 in good health. CDR3s include the opening cysteine and the closing phenylalanine or tryptophan. The D gene is left open where the match is weak. Expanded clones get a size class; other rows say once, few or many, or leave the size out.

abundance: .
v_gene: TRBV5-8
d_gene: .
j_gene: TRBJ1-4
CDR3nt: TGTGCCAGCAGCTTGACAGGTTGGGGTGAAAAACTGTTTTTT
CDR3aa: CASSLTGWGEKLFF

abundance: few
v_gene: TRBV11-2
d_gene: .
j_gene: TRBJ2-1
CDR3nt: TGTGCCAGCAGCTTAGACCCAGGCCCCCAAAGGGAGCAGTTCTTC
CDR3aa: CASSLDPGPQREQFF

abundance: once
v_gene: TRBV19
d_gene: .
j_gene: TRBJ1-1
CDR3nt: TGTGCCAGTAGTGTGGGGAGAAACACTGAAGCTTTCTTT
CDR3aa: CASSVGRNTEAFF

abundance: .
v_gene: TRBV18
d_gene: .
j_gene: TRBJ2-1
CDR3nt: TGTGCCAGCTCACCACGACAGCAGGGGGGCAATGAGCAGTTCTTC
CDR3aa: CASSPRQQGGNEQFF

abundance: .
v_gene: TRBV18
d_gene: TRBD1
j_gene: TRBJ2-2
CDR3nt: TGTGCCAGCTCACCATGGTCACAGGGGGACACCGGGGAGCTGTTTTTT
CDR3aa: CASSPWSQGDTGELFF

abundance: .
v_gene: TRBV10-3
d_gene: TRBD2
j_gene: TRBJ2-7
CDR3nt: TGTGCCATCAGTGATGGGACTAGCGGGAGCGGGGTCTACGAGCAGTACTTC
CDR3aa: CAISDGTSGSGVYEQYF

abundance: .
v_gene: TRBV7-9
d_gene: TRBD2
j_gene: TRBJ2-7
CDR3nt: TGTGCCAGCAGCCCTAGAGCGGGACTCGCCTACGAGCAGTACTTC
CDR3aa: CASSPRAGLAYEQYF

abundance: few
v_gene: TRBV5-1
d_gene: TRBD2
j_gene: TRBJ2-1
CDR3nt: TGCGCCAGCAGCTTGGATGCTAGCGGGACAGATGAGCAGTTCTTC
CDR3aa: CASSLDASGTDEQFF

abundance: .
v_gene: TRBV5-1
d_gene: TRBD1
j_gene: TRBJ1-2
CDR3nt: TGCGCCAGCAGCACCGGGACAGGGAACTATGGCTACACCTTC
CDR3aa: CASSTGTGNYGYTF

abundance: .
v_gene: TRBV5-1
d_gene: .
j_gene: TRBJ2-1
CDR3nt: TGCGCCAGCAGCCCGCCCCTGCTTGGCAATGAGCAGTTCTTC
CDR3aa: CASSPPLLGNEQFF

abundance: .
v_gene: TRBV7-6
d_gene: .
j_gene: TRBJ2-2
CDR3nt: TGTGCCAGCAGCTTAGTCAGGGGTAACACCGGGGAGCTGTTTTTT
CDR3aa: CASSLVRGNTGELFF

abundance: .
v_gene: TRBV5-1
d_gene: .
j_gene: TRBJ1-1
CDR3nt: TGCGCCAGCAGCTCACAGGGAATGAACACTGAAGCTTTCTTT
CDR3aa: CASSSQGMNTEAFF

abundance: .
v_gene: TRBV29-1
d_gene: .
j_gene: TRBJ2-1
CDR3nt: TGCAGCGCGGGTAGGCTAGCCTACAATGAGCAGTTCTTC
CDR3aa: CSAGRLAYNEQFF

abundance: .
v_gene: TRBV7-2
d_gene: .
j_gene: TRBJ2-5
CDR3nt: TGTGCCAGCAGTGACAGTGTGGGAGAGACCCAGTACTTC
CDR3aa: CASSDSVGETQYF

abundance: .
v_gene: TRBV15
d_gene: .
j_gene: TRBJ2-7
CDR3nt: TGTGCCACCAGCAGAGATCCCCGGACCTACGAGCAGTACTTC
CDR3aa: CATSRDPRTYEQYF

abundance: .
v_gene: TRBV25-1
d_gene: .
j_gene: TRBJ1-2
CDR3nt: TGTGCCAGCAGTGAAGGCCAGGTCCCCGGTAGGGGCTATGGCTACACCTTC
CDR3aa: CASSEGQVPGRGYGYTF

abundance: .
v_gene: TRBV6-5
d_gene: .
j_gene: TRBJ1-5
CDR3nt: TGTGCCAGCAGCAGGTCCGGCAATCAGCCCCAGCATTTT
CDR3aa: CASSRSGNQPQHF

abundance: .
v_gene: TRBV19
d_gene: .
j_gene: TRBJ1-2
CDR3nt: TGTGCCAGTACTCCGTCGGGGGGGGCTAACTATGGCTACACCTTC
CDR3aa: CASTPSGGANYGYTF

abundance: .
v_gene: TRBV5-5
d_gene: .
j_gene: TRBJ2-7
CDR3nt: TGTGCCAGCAGCACGGGACCGGATTACGAGTTTCGAGGGTACTTC
CDR3aa: CASSTGPDYEFRGYF

abundance: .
v_gene: TRBV6-1
d_gene: .
j_gene: TRBJ2-7
CDR3nt: TGTGCCAGCAGTCTCCAAGTTCGCTACGAGCAGTACTTC
CDR3aa: CASSLQVRYEQYF

abundance: .
v_gene: TRBV5-1
d_gene: .
j_gene: TRBJ1-2
CDR3nt: TGCGCCAGCAGCCAGGCGGTGGGGGGCTATGGCTACACCTTC
CDR3aa: CASSQAVGGYGYTF

abundance: .
v_gene: TRBV7-8
d_gene: .
j_gene: TRBJ2-1
CDR3nt: TGTGCCAGCAGCTTGCGGGACATCTACAATGAGCAGTTCTTC
CDR3aa: CASSLRDIYNEQFF